These 30 T cell receptor beta chains were all obtained from the same sample, sequenced in a study of OX40 agonist ivuxolimab in advanced cancers. The table came from immunoSEQ multiplex PCR; TCRdb's copy has only in-frame clones and leaves some out. This sample carries more than 60,000 clones, about 87% of them seen once, and the ten largest clones take 4% to 5%. The specimen was CD4+ or CD8+ T cells sorted from blood, collected in a trial of the OX40 agonist ivuxolimab. These receptors were obtained from an adult with an advanced solid tumor such as melanoma, head and neck, liver or kidney cancer.

This rearrangement joins TRBV9 to TRBJ2-1; unclear D gene. CDR1 is SGDLS and CDR2 is YYNGEE in the germline V gene. Trimming removed 3 bases at V and 5 bases at J, with 12 bases between. The length of the CDR3 is 14 residues. The CDR3 loop reads CASSEMNRDNEQFF. The CDR3 bases are TGTGCCAGCAGCGAGATGAACCGCGACAATGAGCAGTTCTTC.

This rearrangement joins TRBV7-2 to TRBJ1-5; 8 bases align to TRBD1. The CDR3 covers 17 residues. Germline V gives CDR1 SGHTA, CDR2 FQGNSA. V was clipped by 6 bases and J by 6 bases; unmatched bases: 16. The CDR3 region has the DNA TGTGCCAGCAGTCCTGGACAGGGCGGGATGCTCCGTCAGCCCCAGCATTTT. Its protein product is CASSPGQGGMLRQPQHF.

The chain is built from TRBV6-1 and TRBJ1-1; 12 bases map to TRBD1. J was trimmed by 11 bases and V by 2 bases; bases with no gene match: 3. The CDR3 is 13 amino acids. Germline V gives CDR1 MNHNS, CDR2 SASEGT. The DNA of the CDR3 is TGTGCCAGCAGTGAAATGGGACAGGGGGCGGCTTTCTTT. Translating gives CASSEMGQGAAFF.

This clone was counted only a few times. The V call is TRBV7-2, the J call TRBJ2-1; perhaps D is TRBD1 or TRBD2 (5 bases each). This CDR3 is built from 13 residues. Trimming removed 4 bases at V and 12 bases at J, with 16 bases between. Germline loops: CDR1 SGHTA, CDR2 FQGNSA. The DNA of the CDR3 is TGTGCCAGCAGCTCGGGACCCGACCGTGGGCAGTTCTTC. Protein product: CASSSGPDRGQFF.

The chain joins TRBV19 to TRBJ1-1; D is uncertain. The ends were cut back, 7 bases at V and 6 bases at J, with 9 bases in the middle. The CDR3 length is 11 residues. Germline CDR1 LNHDA, CDR2 SQIVND (reference sequence). CDR3 sequence reads: CASKLRAEAFF. The CDR3 DNA reads as TGTGCCAGTAAGTTGAGAGCTGAAGCTTTCTTT. Combining the CDR3 with reference TRBV19 and TRBJ1-1 gives the whole variable domain DGGITQSPKYLFRKEGQNVTLSCEQNLNHDAMYWYRQDPGQGLRLIYYSQIVNDFQKGDIAEGYSVSREKKESFPLTVTSAQKNPTAFYLCASKLRAEAFFGQGTRLTVV.

As concerns this clone: This sample also contains other DNA sequences that code for the same CDR3. This sequence joins TRBV18 and TRBJ1-4; 9 nucleotides match TRBD1. The CDR3 loop spans 14 amino acids. After removal of 3 bases from V and 4 bases from J, the junction contained 0 bases not matched to a gene. Per germline, CDR1 KGHSH and CDR2 LQKENI. CDR3 nucleotide sequence: TGTGCCAGCTCACCGGGACAGGGTAATGAAAAACTGTTTTTT. It specifies CASSPGQGNEKLFF.

This chain uses TRBV6-5 with TRBJ2-3, with TRBD1 as a possible D gene (5 bases). Germline lookup yields CDR1 MNHEY and CDR2 SVGAGI. This CDR3 spans 11 amino acids. The ends were cut back, 6 bases at V and 5 bases at J, with 6 bases in the middle. The CDR3 coding sequence is TGTGCCAGCAGCCAGGGAGATACGCAGTATTTT. Residues: CASSQGDTQYF.

V and J are TRBV7-9 and TRBJ1-2; D is unresolved. Germline V gene lookup returns CDR1 SEHNR and CDR2 FQNEAQ (reference sequence). The length of the CDR3 is 14 residues. V lost 1 base, J lost 4 bases, and 10 bases lay in between. The CDR3 sequence is CASSLVLGGYGYTF. The CDR3 DNA follows: TGTGCCAGCAGCTTAGTACTGGGCGGCTATGGCTACACCTTC.

The chain is built from TRBV30 and TRBJ1-5; D remains ambiguous. The length of the CDR3 is 14 residues. Germline CDR1 GTSNPN, CDR2 SVGIG (reference sequence). The V and J ends lost 2 bases and 2 bases respectively, with 10 bases between them. The CDR3 nucleotides read TGTGCCTGGAGTAAAGGGTTGGGCAATCAGCCCCAGCATTTT. Encoded protein: CAWSKGLGNQPQHF.

The chain recombines TRBV20-1 with TRBJ1-1; D remains unclear. CDR3 length equals 11 residues. V lost 6 bases and J 8 bases, leaving 13 bases between the germline ends. Per the germline V gene, CDR1 is DFQATT and CDR2 is SNEGSKA (reference sequence). CDR3 nucleotides: TGCAGTGCCCTTATAGCGCGAGAAGCTTTCTTT. Protein: CSALIAREAFF.

The chain has TRBV7-2 and TRBJ2-7; D unresolved. The germline gives CDR1 SGHTA, CDR2 FQGNSA. The CDR3 spans 14 residues. V lost 1 base and J 0 bases, leaving 7 bases between the germline ends. The CDR3 reads CASSLGASSYEQYF. In nucleotides, the CDR3 is TGTGCCAGCAGCTTAGGGGCTAGCTCCTACGAGCAGTACTTC. The full variable domain, with the rest looked up from reference TRBV7-2 and TRBJ2-7, is GAGVSQSPSNKVTEKGKDVELRCDPISGHTALYWYRQSLGQGLEFLIYFQGNSAPDKSGLPSDRFSAERTGGSVSTLTIQRTQQEDSAVYLCASSLGASSYEQYFGPGTRLTVT.

The chain recombines TRBV28 with TRBJ2-7; 8 positions agree with TRBD1. CDR1 and CDR2 from the germline V gene are MDHEN and SYDVKM. The CDR3 loop spans 14 amino acids. V lost 4 bases, J lost 5 bases, and 7 bases stayed unmatched. The CDR3 loop is CASSSDRVMDEQYF. The CDR3 nucleotides read TGTGCCAGCAGTTCGGACAGGGTAATGGACGAGCAGTACTTC. The full variable domain, rest sourced from reference TRBV28 and TRBJ2-7, is DVKVTQSSRYLVKRTGEKVFLECVQDMDHENMFWYRQDPGLGLRLIYFSYDVKMKEKGDIPEGYSVSREKKERFSLILESASTNQTSMYLCASSSDRVMDEQYFGPGTRLTVT.

The CDR3 sequence is CASSQGTGGPWGEQFF. CDR3 DNA sequence: TGCGCCAGCAGCCAGGGGACAGGGGGCCCATGGGGTGAGCAGTTCTTC. The chain uses TRBV4-1 and TRBJ2-1; 12 bases align to TRBD1. The J segment lost 9 bases and the V segment lost 3 bases, leaving 9 bases of the junction unmatched. The germline gives CDR1 MGHRA, CDR2 YSYEKL. The CDR3 consists of 16 residues.

The chain employs TRBV5-1 and TRBJ2-3; D is perhaps TRBD1 (5 bases). Per the germline V gene, CDR1 is SGHRS and CDR2 is YFSETQ. The CDR3 spans 15 residues. V gave up 5 bases and J gave up 0 bases, with 13 bases separating them. The CDR3 region is CASSGDGHSTDTQYF. CDR3 bases: TGCGCCAGCAGTGGTGACGGACATAGCACAGATACGCAGTATTTT.

CDR3 residues: CASSLGLRGSTDTQYF. The CDR3, as DNA: TGTGCCAGCAGCTTGGGATTAAGGGGTAGCACAGATACGCAGTATTTT. The chain recombines TRBV7-9 with TRBJ2-3; D may be TRBD1 (5 bases). The CDR3 has 16 residues. From germline, CDR1 is SEHNR and CDR2 FQNEAQ (reference sequence). V was pared by 3 bases and J by 0 bases, with 13 bases between.

The V and J genes are TRBV19 and TRBJ2-3, with 8 bases that match TRBD2. The V gene end was trimmed by 2 bases and the J gene end by 4 bases; junction bases not matched to a gene: 8. The CDR3 consists of 16 residues. Germline V gene lookup returns CDR1 LNHDA and CDR2 SQIVND (reference sequence). The CDR3: CASSIWGTSQPDTQYF. The CDR3 DNA is TGTGCCAGTAGTATATGGGGGACTAGTCAACCAGATACGCAGTATTTT.

J is TRBJ1-2 and V is TRBV6-5, with D perhaps matching TRBD1 (6 bases). The CDR3 is 14 residues long. The V end lost 7 bases, the J end lost 3 bases, and 15 bases lay between the germline ends. Germline V gives CDR1 MNHEY, CDR2 SVGAGI. CDR3 region: CASTKLGGDYGYTF. CDR3 DNA: TGTGCCAGCACAAAACTCGGGGGCGACTATGGCTACACCTTC.

The chain employs TRBV6-6 and TRBJ1-3; D gene uncertain. CDR1 and CDR2 (germline): MNHNY, SVGAGI (reference sequence). The CDR3 has 15 amino acids. Trimming took 6 bases from V and 1 from J, leaving 13 bases between them. Here the CDR3 reads CASRQLTRSGNTIYF. The DNA for the CDR3 is TGTGCCAGCAGACAGTTAACCCGTTCTGGAAACACCATATATTTT.

The DNA of the CDR3 is TGTGCCAGCAGTTCTCCGGGAAGCACAGATACGCAGTATTTT. Its translation is CASSSPGSTDTQYF. The gene calls are TRBV27 and TRBJ2-3; maybe TRBD2 (5 bases). CDR1 is MNHEY, CDR2 SMNVEV, per germline (reference sequence). The CDR3 covers 14 residues. The ends were cut back, 4 bases at V and 0 bases at J, with 8 bases in the middle.

The rearrangement joins TRBV18 to TRBJ1-2, with TRBD1 matching 7 bases. The CDR3 length is 14 residues. Germline trimming cut 2 bases from V and 7 bases from J; bases unmatched to any gene: 7. CDR1 is KGHSH, CDR2 LQKENI, per germline. CDR3 in DNA: TGTGCCAGCTCACCAGGACAGGAGGGATCTGGCTACACCTTC. It translates to CASSPGQEGSGYTF. Together with reference TRBV18 and TRBJ1-2, the CDR3 gives the full variable domain: NAGVMQNPRHLVRRRGQEARLRCSPMKGHSHVYWYRQLPEEGLKFMVYLQKENIIDESGMPKERFSAEFPKEGPSILRIQQVVRGDSAAYFCASSPGQEGSGYTFGSGTRLTVV.

This clone was picked up one time. The V and J genes are TRBV6-5 and TRBJ2-1; 11 bases fit TRBD2. V shed 6 bases, J shed 7 bases, and the junction held 5 bases outside the gene matches. The germline CDR1 and CDR2 sequences are MNHEY and SVGAGI. The CDR3 is made up of 14 amino acids. Here the CDR3 DNA reads TGTGCCAGCAGGCTAGCGGGGGGCGGTAATGAGCAGTTCTTC. Its translation: CASRLAGGGNEQFF.

This clone was recorded only once. J is TRBJ2-7 and V is TRBV10-3, with 9 positions matching TRBD1. This CDR3 has 14 residues. From germline, CDR1 is ENHRY and CDR2 SYGVKD. Trimming removed 3 bases from V and 3 bases from J; junction bases left unmatched: 3. The CDR3 loop is CAISETGGHYEQYF. CDR3 nucleotide sequence: TGTGCCATCAGTGAAACAGGGGGCCACTACGAGCAGTACTTC.

V gene TRBV9 combines with J gene TRBJ1-3; D is possibly TRBD1 (6 bases). The CDR3 has 15 residues. The V gene lost 1 base and the J gene lost 0 bases, with 8 bases spanning the gap. Germline V lookup: CDR1 SGDLS, CDR2 YYNGEE. DNA of the CDR3: TGTGCCAGCAGCGTAACAGGGTTCTCTGGAAACACCATATATTTT. This gives the protein CASSVTGFSGNTIYF.

CDR3 sequence (DNA): TGTGCCAGTTGGACAGGGGGACTTGAAAAACTGTTTTTT. It yields the protein CASWTGGLEKLFF. The rearrangement links TRBV28 to TRBJ1-4; 10 bases map to TRBD1. Germline values: CDR1 MDHEN, CDR2 SYDVKM. J was trimmed by 7 bases and V by 9 bases; bases with no gene match: 5. The CDR3 extends over 13 amino acids.

This chain uses TRBV28 with TRBJ1-5; D remains unclear. Between the trimmed V and J ends, which lost 5 bases and 5 bases, there was a span of 16 bases. The CDR3 spans 15 residues. Germline loops: CDR1 MDHEN, CDR2 SYDVKM. The CDR3 bases are TGTGCCAGCAGTAAACCGGGGTTCGACGATCAGCCCCAGCATTTT. Encoded protein: CASSKPGFDDQPQHF. Filled out from reference TRBV28 and TRBJ1-5, the complete variable domain reads DVKVTQSSRYLVKRTGEKVFLECVQDMDHENMFWYRQDPGLGLRLIYFSYDVKMKEKGDIPEGYSVSREKKERFSLILESASTNQTSMYLCASSKPGFDDQPQHFGDGTRLSIL.

This chain links TRBV2 with TRBJ2-3, with TRBD1 matching over 8 bases. Germline CDR1 is SNHLY and CDR2 is FYNNEI. The CDR3 totals 16 residues. V gave up 5 bases and J gave up 4 bases; unmatched junction bases: 11. CDR3 sequence: CASSLLRQGSPDTQYF. The CDR3 bases are TGTGCCAGCAGTTTGTTGAGACAGGGGAGCCCAGATACGCAGTATTTT.

V is TRBV2 and J is TRBJ1-1; no firm D call. Per the germline V gene, CDR1 is SNHLY and CDR2 is FYNNEI. This CDR3 is built from 13 residues. Between the trimmed V and J ends, which lost 6 bases and 8 bases, there was a span of 16 bases. In DNA form, the CDR3 reads TGTGCCAGCAGGGGCGAGATTGTGGGGGAAGCTTTCTTT. Protein: CASRGEIVGEAFF.

The chain couples TRBV9 to TRBJ2-3; D unresolved. This CDR3 has 16 residues. V was shortened by 0 bases and J by 3 bases, with 14 bases between the two germline ends. Germline CDR1 reads SGDLS; CDR2 reads YYNGEE. The CDR3 bases are TGTGCCAGCAGCGTAGGGGGTGGGATGTGGACAGATACGCAGTATTTT. This codes for CASSVGGGMWTDTQYF. Supplemented by reference TRBV9 and TRBJ2-3, the full variable domain reads DSGVTQTPKHLITATGQRVTLRCSPRSGDLSVYWYQQSLDQGLQFLIQYYNGEERAKGNILERFSAQQFPDLHSELNLSSLELGDSALYFCASSVGGGMWTDTQYFGPGTRLTVL.

This clone occurred a few times. The chain couples TRBV6-5 to TRBJ1-5; the D gene is possibly TRBD1 (6 bases). Germline CDR1 and CDR2: MNHEY and SVGAGI. V lost 6 bases and J lost 7, with 10 bases in between. The CDR3 extends over 12 amino acids. This CDR3 reads CASSTGRQPQHF. DNA for the CDR3: TGTGCCAGCAGCACAGGGAGACAGCCCCAGCATTTT.

The chain has TRBV29-1 and TRBJ2-3; 8 bases agree with TRBD2. Looked up from germline, CDR1 is SQVTM and CDR2 is ANQGSEA. The V gene end was trimmed by 2 bases and the J gene end by 6 bases; junction bases not matched to a gene: 7. The CDR3 contains 14 residues. The DNA of the CDR3 is TGCAGCGTTGAAAAAGCGGGAGTGGGCGATACGCAGTATTTT. This gives the protein CSVEKAGVGDTQYF.